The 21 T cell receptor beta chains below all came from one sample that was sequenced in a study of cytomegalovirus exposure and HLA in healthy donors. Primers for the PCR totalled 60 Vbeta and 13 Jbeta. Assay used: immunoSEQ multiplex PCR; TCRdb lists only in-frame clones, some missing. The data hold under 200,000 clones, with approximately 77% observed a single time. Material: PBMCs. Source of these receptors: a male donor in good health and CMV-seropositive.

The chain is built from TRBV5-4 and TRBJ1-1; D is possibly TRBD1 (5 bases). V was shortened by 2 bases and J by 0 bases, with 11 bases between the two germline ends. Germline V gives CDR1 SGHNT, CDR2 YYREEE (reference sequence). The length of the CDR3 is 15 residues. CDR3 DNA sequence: TGTGCCAGCAGCTTTATGGGACTCATGAACACTGAAGCTTTCTTT. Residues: CASSFMGLMNTEAFF.

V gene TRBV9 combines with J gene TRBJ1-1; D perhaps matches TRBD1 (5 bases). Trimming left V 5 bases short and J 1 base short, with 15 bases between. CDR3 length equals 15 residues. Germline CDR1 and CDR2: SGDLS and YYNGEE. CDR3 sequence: CASSLGGGANTEAFF. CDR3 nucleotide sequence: TGTGCCAGCAGTTTAGGCGGGGGAGCGAACACTGAAGCTTTCTTT.

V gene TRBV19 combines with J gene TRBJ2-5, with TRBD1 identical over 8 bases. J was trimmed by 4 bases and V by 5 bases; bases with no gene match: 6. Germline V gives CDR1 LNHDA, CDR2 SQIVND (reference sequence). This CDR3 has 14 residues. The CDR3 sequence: CASSPTGVGETQYF. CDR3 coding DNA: TGTGCCAGTAGTCCGACAGGGGTGGGAGAGACCCAGTACTTC.

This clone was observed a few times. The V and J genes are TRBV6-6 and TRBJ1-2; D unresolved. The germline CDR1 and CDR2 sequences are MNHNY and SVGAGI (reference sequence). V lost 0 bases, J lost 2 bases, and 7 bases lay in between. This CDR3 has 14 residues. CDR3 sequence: CASSYSSRNYGYTF. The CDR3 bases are TGTGCCAGCAGTTACTCGTCCAGGAACTATGGCTACACCTTC.

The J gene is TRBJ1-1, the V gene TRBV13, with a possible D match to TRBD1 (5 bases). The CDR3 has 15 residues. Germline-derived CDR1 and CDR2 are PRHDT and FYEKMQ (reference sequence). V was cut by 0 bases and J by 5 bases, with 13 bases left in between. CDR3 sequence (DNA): TGTGCCAGCAGCTTAGGCCTAGGTAGGGGTACTGAAGCTTTCTTT. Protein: CASSLGLGRGTEAFF.

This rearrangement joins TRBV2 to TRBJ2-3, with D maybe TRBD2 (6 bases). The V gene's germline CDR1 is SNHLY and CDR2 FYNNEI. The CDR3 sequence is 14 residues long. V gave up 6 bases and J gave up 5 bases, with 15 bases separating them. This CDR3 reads CASRPLRGLDTQYF. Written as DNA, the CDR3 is TGTGCCAGCAGGCCACTCCGGGGGTTAGATACGCAGTATTTT.

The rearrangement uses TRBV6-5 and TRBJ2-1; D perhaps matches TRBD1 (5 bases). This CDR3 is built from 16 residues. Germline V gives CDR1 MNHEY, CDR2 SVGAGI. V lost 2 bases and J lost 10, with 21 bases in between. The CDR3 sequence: CASSYLWQGDDPEQFF. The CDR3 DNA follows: TGTGCCAGCAGTTACCTCTGGCAGGGCGATGACCCGGAGCAGTTCTTC.

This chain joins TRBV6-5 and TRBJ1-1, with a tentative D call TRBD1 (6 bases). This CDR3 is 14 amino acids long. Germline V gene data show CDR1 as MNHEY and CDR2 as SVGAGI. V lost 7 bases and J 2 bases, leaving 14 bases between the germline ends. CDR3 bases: TGTGCCAGCACCCTACAGGGAGTTAACACTGAAGCTTTCTTT. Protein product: CASTLQGVNTEAFF.

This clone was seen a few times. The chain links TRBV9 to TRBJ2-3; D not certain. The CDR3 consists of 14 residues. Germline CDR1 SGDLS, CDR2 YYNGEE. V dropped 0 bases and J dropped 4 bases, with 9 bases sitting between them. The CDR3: CASSVEQAPDTQYF. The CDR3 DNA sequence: TGTGCCAGCAGCGTAGAGCAGGCACCAGATACGCAGTATTTT.

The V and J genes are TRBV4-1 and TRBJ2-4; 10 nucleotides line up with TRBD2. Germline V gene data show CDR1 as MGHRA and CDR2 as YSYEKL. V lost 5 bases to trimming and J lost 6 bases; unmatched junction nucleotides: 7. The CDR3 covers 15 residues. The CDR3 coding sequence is TGCGCCAGCAGCTCCACTAGCGGGGCCTCAAACATTCAGTACTTC. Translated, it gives CASSSTSGASNIQYF.

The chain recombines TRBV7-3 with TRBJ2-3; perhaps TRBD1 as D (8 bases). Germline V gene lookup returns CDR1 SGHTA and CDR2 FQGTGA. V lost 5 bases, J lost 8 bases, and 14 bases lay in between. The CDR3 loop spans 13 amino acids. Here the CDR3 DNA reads TGTGCCAGCAGCCCGGACAGGGAGGGTACGCAGTATTTT. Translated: CASSPDREGTQYF.

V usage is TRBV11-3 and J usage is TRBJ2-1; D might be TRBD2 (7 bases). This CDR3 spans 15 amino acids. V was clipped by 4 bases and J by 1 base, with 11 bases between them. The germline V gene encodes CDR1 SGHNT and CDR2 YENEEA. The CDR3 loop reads CASSSRGGSYNEQFF. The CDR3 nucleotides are TGTGCCAGCAGCTCGAGGGGGGGGTCCTACAATGAGCAGTTCTTC.

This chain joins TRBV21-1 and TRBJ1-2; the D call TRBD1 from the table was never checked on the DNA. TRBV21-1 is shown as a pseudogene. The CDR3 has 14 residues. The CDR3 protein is CASSTLAPKTGYTF. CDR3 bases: TGTGCCAGCAGCACTTTGGCTCCCAAAACTGGCTACACCTTC.

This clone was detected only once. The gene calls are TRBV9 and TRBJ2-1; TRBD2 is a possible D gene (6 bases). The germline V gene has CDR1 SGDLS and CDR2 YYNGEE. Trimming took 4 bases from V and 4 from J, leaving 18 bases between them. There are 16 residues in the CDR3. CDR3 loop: CASSPPPGRGYNEQFF. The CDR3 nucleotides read TGTGCCAGCAGCCCCCCCCCGGGGCGGGGATACAATGAGCAGTTCTTC.

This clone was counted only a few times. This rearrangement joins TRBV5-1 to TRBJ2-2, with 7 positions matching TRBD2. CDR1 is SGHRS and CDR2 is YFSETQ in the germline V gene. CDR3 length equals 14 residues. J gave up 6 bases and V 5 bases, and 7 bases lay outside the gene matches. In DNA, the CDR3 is TGCGCCAGCAGTTGGACTAGTGGTTCCGGGGAGCTGTTTTTT. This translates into CASSWTSGSGELFF.

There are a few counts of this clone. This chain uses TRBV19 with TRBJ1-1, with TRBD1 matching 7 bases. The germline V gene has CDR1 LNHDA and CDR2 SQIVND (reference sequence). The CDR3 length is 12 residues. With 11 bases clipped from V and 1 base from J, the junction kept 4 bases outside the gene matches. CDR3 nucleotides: TGTGCCTGTTCAGGGGGGAACACTGAAGCTTTCTTT. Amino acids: CACSGGNTEAFF.

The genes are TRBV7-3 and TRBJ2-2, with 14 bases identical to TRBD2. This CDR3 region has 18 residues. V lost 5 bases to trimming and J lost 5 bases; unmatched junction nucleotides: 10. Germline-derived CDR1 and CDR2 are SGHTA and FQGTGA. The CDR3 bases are TGTGCCAGCAGCCTCACATGGACTAGCGGGGGGCCAACCGGGGAGCTGTTTTTT. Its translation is CASSLTWTSGGPTGELFF. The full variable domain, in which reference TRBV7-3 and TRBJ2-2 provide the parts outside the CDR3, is GAGVSQTPSNKVTEKGKYVELRCDPISGHTALYWYRQSLGQGPEFLIYFQGTGAADDSGLPNDRFFAVRPEGSVSTLKIQRTERGDSAVYLCASSLTWTSGGPTGELFFGEGSRLTVL.

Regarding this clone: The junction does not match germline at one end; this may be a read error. The CDR3: CASRPLGQGPSF. The CDR3 DNA reads as TGTGCCAGCAGGCCCTTGGGACAGGGGCCCTCCTTC. This chain links TRBV2 with TRBJ1-2, with TRBD1 matching over 10 bases. The length of the CDR3 is 12 residues. CDR1 and CDR2 from the germline V gene are SNHLY and FYNNEI.

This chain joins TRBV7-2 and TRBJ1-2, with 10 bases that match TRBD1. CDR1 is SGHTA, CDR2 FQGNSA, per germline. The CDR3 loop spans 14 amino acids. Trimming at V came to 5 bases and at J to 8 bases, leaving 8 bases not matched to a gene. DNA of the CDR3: TGTGCCAGCAGCCGAGGGACAGGGGAAAAAGGCTACACCTTC. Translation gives CASSRGTGEKGYTF.

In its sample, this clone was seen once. CDR3 sequence reads: CASSPSGRYEQYF. The CDR3 nucleotides read TGTGCCAGCAGTCCTAGCGGCCGGTACGAGCAGTACTTC. The chain has TRBV2 and TRBJ2-7; the match to TRBD2 covers 7 bases. Losses at the gene ends were 5 bases for V and 4 bases for J; bases not matched to a gene: 5. The germline gives CDR1 SNHLY, CDR2 FYNNEI. There are 13 residues in the CDR3.

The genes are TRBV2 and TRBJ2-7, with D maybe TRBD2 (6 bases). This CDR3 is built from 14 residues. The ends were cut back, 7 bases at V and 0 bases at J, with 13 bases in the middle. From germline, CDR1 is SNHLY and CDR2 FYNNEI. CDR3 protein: CASIAGWHSYEQYF. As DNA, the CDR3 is TGTGCCAGCATCGCGGGGTGGCACTCCTACGAGCAGTACTTC.